The T cell receptor (beta chain) described here comes from a study of control samples from healthy donors and cancer patients (dated by TCRdb to 2020 to 2021). The CDR3, cysteine through phenylalanine, is 14 amino acids long. Only the CDR3 part of the read is kept: 42 bases, read in frame from the first base. From a lookup of the germline V gene, CDR1 and CDR2 are MNHEY and SVGAGI. V is reduced by 7 bases and J by 2 bases, leaving a spacing of 12 bases between them. Points on this clone: This clone's antigen is unknown. Base qualities were left out, and no much larger clone turns up one base away.

Receptors were amplified or captured by the immunoSEQ multiplex PCR assay. The table comes from immuneACCESS by way of TCRdb, which keeps in-frame sequences with V and J called. Part of the clones is missing from these tables; in studies checked, under half for an unresolved V gene and the rest for unknown reasons. This sample lists roughly 32,000 clones; about 85% were detected once. The ten most abundant clones make up approximately 1.5% of the sample. The chain is assembled from TRBV6-5 and TRBJ2-1; the D gene is possibly TRBD1, with 7 bases matching. The source is a woman aged 40 to 55 with lung cancer. The specimen was PBMCs. The encoded CDR3 is CASTRGAPYNEQFF. The DNA is TGTGCCAGCACCAGGGGGGCACCCTACAATGAGCAGTTCTTC.